One and the same sample provided the 26 T cell receptor beta chains below, sequenced in a study of CD8 T cells in Susac syndrome. RNA amounts of roughly 0.45 to 1 ug underwent reverse transcription with random hexamers. TCRdb called the immunoSEQ multiplex PCR reads again in MiXCR, with one record for every CDR3 protein. The repertoire consists of 55,000 to 80,000 distinct CDR3 sequences, with 93% occurring once and the leading ten covering roughly 0.16%. The sequenced sample was CD4+ T cells from PBMCs. These receptors all stem from a human donor with Susac syndrome.

This rearrangement joins TRBV5-8 to TRBJ1-1, with TRBD1 identical over 7 bases. The germline CDR1 and CDR2 sequences are SGHTS and YDEGEE. There are 15 residues in the CDR3. V dropped 4 bases and J dropped 3; count of bases not matched to a gene: 9. CDR3: CASSLQTGFDTEAFF. As DNA, the CDR3 is TGTGCCAGCAGCCTACAGACAGGGTTCGACACTGAAGCTTTCTTT. The full variable domain, completed using reference TRBV5-8 and TRBJ1-1, is EAGVTQSPTHLIKTRGQQATLRCSPISGHTSVYWYQQALGLGLQFLLWYDEGEERNRGNFPPRFSGRQFPNYSSELNVNALELEDSALYLCASSLQTGFDTEAFFGQGTRLTVV.

This clonotype appeared once. The J gene is TRBJ2-2, the V gene TRBV2, with 7 bases that match TRBD1. Looked up from germline, CDR1 is SNHLY and CDR2 is FYNNEI. CDR3 length equals 13 residues. J was trimmed by 7 bases and V by 7 bases; bases with no gene match: 6. The CDR3 DNA follows: TGTGCCAGCACACAACAGGGGAGCGGGGAGCTGTTTTTT. Its protein is CASTQQGSGELFF.

CDR3 coding DNA: TGTGCCAGCAGCGCCTGGACGGGCGGCTACACCTTC. Its protein is CASSAWTGGYTF. The chain carries TRBV28 and TRBJ1-2; no firm D call. Trimming took off 6 bases at V and 8 bases at J, with 13 bases between the two ends. Looked up from germline, CDR1 is MDHEN and CDR2 is SYDVKM. The CDR3 contains 12 residues.

The CDR3 sequence: CASSFQSYTEAFF. CDR3 coding DNA: TGTGCCAGCAGCTTTCAAAGTTACACTGAAGCTTTCTTT. The rearrangement uses TRBV7-6 and TRBJ1-1, with no clear D. Per the germline V gene, CDR1 is SGHVS and CDR2 is FNYEAQ. The CDR3 extends over 13 amino acids. V shed 3 bases and J shed 3 bases, with 8 bases lying between them.

V gene TRBV29-1 combines with J gene TRBJ2-1; 14 bases map to TRBD2. The CDR3 contains 14 residues. J was trimmed by 12 bases and V by 7 bases; bases with no gene match: 11. Germline lookup yields CDR1 SQVTM and CDR2 ANQGSEA. The CDR3 is CSAPWTSGGPGQFF. The CDR3 nucleotides read TGCAGCGCCCCGTGGACTAGCGGGGGGCCAGGGCAGTTCTTC.

This chain uses TRBV7-2 with TRBJ2-5; D not resolved. Germline V lookup: CDR1 SGHTA, CDR2 FQGNSA. CDR3 length: 15 amino acids. Trimming pared 0 bases from V and 1 base from J, leaving 9 bases between. Written as DNA, the CDR3 is TGTGCCAGCAGCTTAGCGCCCAGCATCCAAGAGACCCAGTACTTC. This codes for CASSLAPSIQETQYF.

This clonotype has a single count. This chain joins TRBV5-4 and TRBJ1-6; D not certain. Trimming removed 2 bases at V and 4 bases at J, with 10 bases between. This CDR3 has 15 residues. From germline, CDR1 is SGHNT and CDR2 YYREEE (reference sequence). The CDR3 sequence: CASSFSYGYNSPLHF. CDR3 DNA sequence: TGTGCCAGCAGCTTCTCCTACGGATATAATTCACCCCTCCACTTT.

This sequence joins TRBV5-1 and TRBJ1-6, with unresolved D. Trimming pared 2 bases from V and 9 bases from J, leaving 12 bases between. Germline V gives CDR1 SGHRS, CDR2 YFSETQ. This CDR3 has 14 amino acids. CDR3 in amino acids: CASSLTDRSSPLHF. CDR3 sequence (DNA): TGCGCCAGCAGCTTAACGGATCGAAGTTCACCCCTCCACTTT.

The rearrangement joins TRBV6-6 to TRBJ2-3; 10 nucleotides line up with TRBD1. Trimming removed 7 bases from V and 2 bases from J; junction bases left unmatched: 9. The germline V gene encodes CDR1 MNHNY and CDR2 SVGAGI (reference sequence). The CDR3 covers 16 residues. The CDR3 DNA is TGTGCCAGCACCCCGGGACAGGGGCGGGTCACAGATACGCAGTATTTT. Translation gives CASTPGQGRVTDTQYF.

The CDR3 protein is CASSPGHGETQYF. DNA for the CDR3: TGTGCCAGCTCACCAGGACATGGAGAGACCCAGTACTTC. The chain uses TRBV18 and TRBJ2-5; maybe TRBD1 (5 bases). The CDR3 spans 13 residues. V lost 2 bases and J 4 bases, leaving 8 bases between the germline ends. The germline gives CDR1 KGHSH, CDR2 LQKENI.

The sample holds a few counts of this clonotype. The gene calls are TRBV5-1 and TRBJ2-5; the D gene is possibly TRBD1 (5 bases). The CDR3 length is 13 residues. Trimming removed 7 bases at V and 2 bases at J, with 12 bases between. Germline V gene data show CDR1 as SGHRS and CDR2 as YFSETQ. This CDR3 reads CASRQGRQETQYF. For the CDR3, the DNA is TGCGCCAGCCGTCAGGGTCGACAAGAGACCCAGTACTTC.

This rearrangement joins TRBV6-2 or TRBV6-3 to TRBJ2-3, with D perhaps matching TRBD2 (6 bases). The CDR3 extends over 13 amino acids. Per germline, CDR1 MNHEY and CDR2 SVGEGT. Trimming took off 7 bases at V and 5 bases at J, with 13 bases between the two ends. CDR3 amino acids: CASTGLGGDTQYF. CDR3 nucleotide sequence: TGTGCCAGCACAGGACTGGGGGGAGATACGCAGTATTTT.

The J gene is TRBJ1-3, the V gene TRBV7-2, with D uncertain. The V end lost 3 bases, the J end lost 2 bases, and 2 bases lay between the germline ends. Looked up from germline, CDR1 is SGHTA and CDR2 is FQGNSA. CDR3 length: 12 amino acids. Here the CDR3 DNA reads TGTGCCAGCAGCTTGCCTGGAAACACCATATATTTT. This sequence encodes CASSLPGNTIYF.

This chain joins TRBV3-1 and TRBJ1-5, with a possible D match to TRBD1 (6 bases). The CDR3 spans 14 residues. Trimming removed 8 bases at V and 6 bases at J, with 17 bases between. The germline V gene encodes CDR1 LGHDT and CDR2 YNNKEL (reference sequence). The CDR3 DNA reads TGTGCCAGCGGCCCGAGGGGGTCCGGTCAGCCCCAGCATTTT. Its protein is CASGPRGSGQPQHF.

The chain uses TRBV4-2 and TRBJ2-2; possibly TRBD2 for D (5 bases). CDR3 length equals 18 residues. Trimming took 0 bases from V and 7 from J, leaving 21 bases between them. The V gene's germline CDR1 is LGHNA and CDR2 YNFKEQ. The CDR3 nucleotides read TGTGCCAGCAGCCAAGATCTGGGGAGACAATTCCCAAGCGGGGAGCTGTTTTTT. This encodes CASSQDLGRQFPSGELFF.

The chain is built from TRBV7-9 and TRBJ1-1, with 9 bases identical to TRBD1. Per the germline V gene, CDR1 is SEHNR and CDR2 is FQNEAQ (reference sequence). The CDR3 spans 15 residues. J was trimmed by 4 bases and V by 5 bases; bases with no gene match: 8. The CDR3 region has the DNA TGTGCCAGCAGCGCTACAGGGGGCGCGTCCACTGAAGCTTTCTTT. Translating it yields CASSATGGASTEAFF.

The chain carries TRBV5-4 and TRBJ1-2, with no clear D. The germline V gene has CDR1 SGHNT and CDR2 YYREEE (reference sequence). V lost 1 base and J lost 1, with 5 bases in between. The CDR3 runs 13 residues. CDR3 sequence (DNA): TGTGCCAGCAGCTTGAACAGTAACTATGGCTACACCTTC. As protein: CASSLNSNYGYTF.

V usage is TRBV7-3 and J usage is TRBJ2-7; tentatively, D is TRBD1 or TRBD2 (5 bases each). The CDR3 is made up of 15 amino acids. V was clipped by 1 base and J by 3 bases, with 13 bases between them. Germline V gene lookup returns CDR1 SGHTA and CDR2 FQGTGA. The chain's CDR3 is CASSLIGTGVYEQYF. The CDR3 region has the DNA TGTGCCAGCAGCTTAATAGGGACCGGTGTCTACGAGCAGTACTTC.

The rearrangement links TRBV11-2 to TRBJ2-7; D is uncertain. Trimming cost V 4 bases and J 7 bases, with 8 bases left between them. The germline CDR1 and CDR2 sequences are SGHAT and FQNNGV. The CDR3 is 11 residues long. CDR3 in amino acids: CASSSTPEQYF. The CDR3 coding sequence is TGTGCCAGCAGCTCCACCCCAGAGCAGTACTTC. Using reference TRBV11-2 and TRBJ2-7 for the parts outside the CDR3, the full variable domain is EAGVAQSPRYKIIEKRQSVAFWCNPISGHATLYWYQQILGQGPKLLIQFQNNGVVDDSQLPKDRFSAERLKGVDSTLKIQPAKLEDSAVYLCASSSTPEQYFGPGTRLTVT.

This clonotype was found once. The gene calls are TRBV6-2 or TRBV6-3 and TRBJ1-5; no clear D gene. CDR1 and CDR2 from the germline V gene are MNHEY and SVGEGT. V was cut by 5 bases and J by 0 bases, with 14 bases left in between. The CDR3 has 16 amino acids. CDR3 sequence: CASSTRGFYSNQPQHF. CDR3 sequence (DNA): TGTGCCAGCAGTACCCGGGGTTTCTATAGCAATCAGCCCCAGCATTTT.

This chain joins TRBV5-5 and TRBJ1-5; TRBD1 might be the D (5 bases). The V gene lost 0 bases and the J gene lost 1 base, with 11 bases spanning the gap. The V gene's germline CDR1 is SGHKS and CDR2 YYEKEE (reference sequence). This CDR3 spans 16 amino acids. DNA for the CDR3: TGTGCCAGCAGCTTGGAACTGGGGCAGAGCAATCAGCCCCAGCATTTT. This encodes CASSLELGQSNQPQHF.

The chain joins TRBV20-1 to TRBJ2-2; weak D call: TRBD1 (5 bases). The CDR3 has 12 amino acids. The V and J ends lost 2 bases and 5 bases respectively, with 6 bases between them. CDR1 is DFQATT, CDR2 SNEGSKA, per germline (reference sequence). This CDR3 reads CSARRGTGELFF. CDR3 DNA: TGCAGTGCTAGAAGGGGAACCGGGGAGCTGTTTTTT.

The gene calls are TRBV7-6 and TRBJ2-3, with D hard to call. The CDR3 loop spans 14 amino acids. V was cut by 5 bases and J by 6 bases, with 15 bases left in between. The germline gives CDR1 SGHVS, CDR2 FNYEAQ. CDR3 loop: CASSRYSPPDTQYF. CDR3 bases: TGTGCCAGCAGCCGATATTCCCCGCCGGATACGCAGTATTTT.

This chain connects TRBV14 to TRBJ1-1, with 10 bases matching TRBD1. CDR1 and CDR2 (germline): SGHDN, FVKESK. The CDR3 runs to 19 residues. Losses at the gene ends were 7 bases for V and 5 bases for J; bases not matched to a gene: 22. CDR3 in DNA: TGTGCCAGCATCCCAAGAAGAGGGCCAGAGACAGGGGGCTGGACTGAAGCTTTCTTT. It translates to CASIPRRGPETGGWTEAFF.

The DNA for the CDR3 is TGTGCCAGCAGTTTATGGGTTCCTGCTCAGCCCCAGCATTTT. Its translation is CASSLWVPAQPQHF. The chain has TRBV28 and TRBJ1-5; D unclear. The CDR3 consists of 14 residues. Trimming cost V 0 bases and J 6 bases, with 9 bases left between them. Germline CDR1 MDHEN, CDR2 SYDVKM.

This clonotype was recorded only once. This rearrangement joins TRBV20-1 to TRBJ1-5; possibly TRBD1 for D (6 bases). This CDR3 spans 15 amino acids. Trimming took 2 bases from V and 3 from J, leaving 14 bases between them. Germline values: CDR1 DFQATT, CDR2 SNEGSKA (reference sequence). CDR3 coding DNA: TGCAGTGCTAGATGGCCTGGACAGCACAATCAGCCCCAGCATTTT. Residues: CSARWPGQHNQPQHF.